In its sample, the clone carrying this TCR beta chain was seen a few times. As yet, its antigen is unknown. The V gene's germline CDR1 is DFQATT and CDR2 SNEGSKA (reference sequence). V lost 2 bases to trimming and J lost 4 bases, with 20 bases between them. The length of the CDR3 is 16 residues. The sample is drawn from a study of T cell repertoires in cytomegalovirus infection. Study outcomes and limitations: Carriers of CMV plus the relevant HLA were identified by cumulative public TCR beta family frequency.

TCRdb fed the reads into MiXCR, producing one record per CDR3 protein. The data contain about 220,000 distinct CDR3 sequences, roughly two fifths of them singletons. The chain uses TRBV20-1 and TRBJ1-2; no clear D. This specimen consisted of CD8+ T cells from cultured PBMCs, obtained from culture after CMV antigen stimulation. The sequence was obtained from a human donor in good health (CMV status not recorded). Some clones in this sample may be carry-over from other donors' samples. In DNA, the CDR3 is TGCAGTGCTAGACCTAATGATCGAGGCGCGTTCTATGGCTACACCTTC. Its translation: CSARPNDRGAFYGYTF.